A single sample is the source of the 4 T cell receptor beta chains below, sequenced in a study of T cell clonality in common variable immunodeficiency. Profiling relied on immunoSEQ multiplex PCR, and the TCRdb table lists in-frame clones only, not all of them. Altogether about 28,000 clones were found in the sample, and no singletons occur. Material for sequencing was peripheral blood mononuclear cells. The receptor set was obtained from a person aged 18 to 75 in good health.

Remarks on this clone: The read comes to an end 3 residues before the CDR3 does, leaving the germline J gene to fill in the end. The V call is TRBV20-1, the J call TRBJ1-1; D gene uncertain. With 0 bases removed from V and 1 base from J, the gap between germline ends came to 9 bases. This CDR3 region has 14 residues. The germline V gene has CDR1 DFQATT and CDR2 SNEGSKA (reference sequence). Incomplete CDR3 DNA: TGCAGTGCTAGAGACCCGGCGGGGAACACTGAA. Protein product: CSARDPAGNTE. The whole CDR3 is CSARDPAGNTEAFF.

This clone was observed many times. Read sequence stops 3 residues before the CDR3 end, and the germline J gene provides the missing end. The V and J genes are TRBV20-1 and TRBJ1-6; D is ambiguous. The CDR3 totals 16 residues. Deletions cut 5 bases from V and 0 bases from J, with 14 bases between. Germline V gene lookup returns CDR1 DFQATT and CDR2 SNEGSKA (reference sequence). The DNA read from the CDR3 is TGCAGTGCTCTTAGGGTTACTAGCTCCTATAATTCACCC. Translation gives CSALRVTSSYNSP. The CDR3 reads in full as CSALRVTSSYNSPLHF.

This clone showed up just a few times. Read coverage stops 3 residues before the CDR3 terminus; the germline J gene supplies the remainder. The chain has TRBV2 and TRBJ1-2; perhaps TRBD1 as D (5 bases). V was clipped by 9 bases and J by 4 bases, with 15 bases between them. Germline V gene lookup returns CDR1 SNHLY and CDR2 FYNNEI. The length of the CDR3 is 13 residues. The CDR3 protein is CARDEEGRYGYTF. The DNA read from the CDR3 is TGTGCCAGGGACGAGGAGGGGCGCTATGGC.

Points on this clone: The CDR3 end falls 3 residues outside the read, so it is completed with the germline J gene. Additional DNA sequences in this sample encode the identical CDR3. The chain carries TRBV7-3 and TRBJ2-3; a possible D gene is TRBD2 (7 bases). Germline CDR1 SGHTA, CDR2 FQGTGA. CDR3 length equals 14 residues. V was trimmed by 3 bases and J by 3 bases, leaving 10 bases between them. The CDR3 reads CASSLGGRTDTQYF. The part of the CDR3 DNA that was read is TGTGCCAGCAGCTTGGGGGGGCGGACAGATACG. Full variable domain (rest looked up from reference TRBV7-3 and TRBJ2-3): GAGVSQTPSNKVTEKGKYVELRCDPISGHTALYWYRQSLGQGPEFLIYFQGTGAADDSGLPNDRFFAVRPEGSVSTLKIQRTERGDSAVYLCASSLGGRTDTQYFGPGTRLTVL.